This TCR beta chain was found in a study of CD8+ T cells in alopecia areata. For the study at large: It was 6 to 18 months of tofacitinib, and then there were 6 months off drug.

V lost 1 base, J lost 8 bases, and 7 bases stayed unmatched. CDR1 is LNHNV, CDR2 YYDKDF, per germline (reference sequence). The CDR3 is made up of 14 amino acids. In each case, RNA was isolated and then reverse transcribed into cDNA as the sequencing template. The repertoire was sequenced with immunoSEQ multiplex PCR; TCRdb's copy has only in-frame clones and lacks some. The sample has about 69,000 clones, roughly 60% seen once. The authors sorted CD4+ and CD8+ T cells from PBMCs. The gene calls are TRBV15 and TRBJ1-2; 7 bases line up with TRBD1. The sequencing used CD8+ T cells sorted from blood, collected at week 0. The sequence was collected from a human donor with alopecia areata. DNA for the CDR3: TGTGCCACCAGCAGAGGAACACAGGGGCGCGGCTACACCTTC. Amino acid sequence: CATSRGTQGRGYTF.